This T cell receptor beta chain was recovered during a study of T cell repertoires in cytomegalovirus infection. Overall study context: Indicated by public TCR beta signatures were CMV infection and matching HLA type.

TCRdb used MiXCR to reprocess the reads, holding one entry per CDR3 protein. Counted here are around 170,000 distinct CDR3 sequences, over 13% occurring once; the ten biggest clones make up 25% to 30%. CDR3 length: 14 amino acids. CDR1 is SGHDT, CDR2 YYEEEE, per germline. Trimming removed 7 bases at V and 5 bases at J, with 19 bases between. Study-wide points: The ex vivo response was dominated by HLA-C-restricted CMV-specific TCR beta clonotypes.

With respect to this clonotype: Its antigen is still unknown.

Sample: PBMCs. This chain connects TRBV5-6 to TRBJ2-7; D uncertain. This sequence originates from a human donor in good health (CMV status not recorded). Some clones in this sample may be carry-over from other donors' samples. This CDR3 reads CASLVWPGINEQYF. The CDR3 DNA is TGTGCCAGCCTTGTTTGGCCGGGCATCAACGAGCAGTACTTC.